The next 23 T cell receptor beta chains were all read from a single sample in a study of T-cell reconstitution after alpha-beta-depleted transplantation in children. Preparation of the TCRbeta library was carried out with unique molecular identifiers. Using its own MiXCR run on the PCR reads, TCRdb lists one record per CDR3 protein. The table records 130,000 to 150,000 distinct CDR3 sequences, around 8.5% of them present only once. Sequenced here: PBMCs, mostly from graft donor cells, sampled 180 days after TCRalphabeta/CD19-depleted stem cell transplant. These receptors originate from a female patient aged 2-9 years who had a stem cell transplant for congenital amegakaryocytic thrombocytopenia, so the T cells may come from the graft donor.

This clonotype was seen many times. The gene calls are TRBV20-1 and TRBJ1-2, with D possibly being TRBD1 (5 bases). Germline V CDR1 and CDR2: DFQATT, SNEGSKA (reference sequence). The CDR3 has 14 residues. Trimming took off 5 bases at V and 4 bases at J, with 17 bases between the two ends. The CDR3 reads CSAPRTTDPYGYTF. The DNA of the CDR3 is TGCAGTGCTCCCCGTACGACAGACCCCTATGGCTACACCTTC.

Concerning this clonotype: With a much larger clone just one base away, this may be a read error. The CDR3 DNA reads TGTGCCAGCTCAGCCCCCGAACGAAACAACAACATTCAGTACTTC. Amino acids: CASSAPERNNNIQYF. The J gene is TRBJ2-4, the V gene TRBV18; D remains unclear. The CDR3 is 15 amino acids. Germline loops: CDR1 KGHSH, CDR2 LQKENI. The germline V and J ends were trimmed by 5 bases and 7 bases, with 18 bases remaining between them.

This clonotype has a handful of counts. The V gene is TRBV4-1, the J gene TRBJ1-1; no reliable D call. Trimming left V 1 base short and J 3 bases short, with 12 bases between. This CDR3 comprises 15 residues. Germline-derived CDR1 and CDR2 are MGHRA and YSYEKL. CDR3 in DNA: TGCGCCAGCAGCCAAGGCGGAGGCCGAGACACTGAAGCTTTCTTT. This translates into CASSQGGGRDTEAFF.

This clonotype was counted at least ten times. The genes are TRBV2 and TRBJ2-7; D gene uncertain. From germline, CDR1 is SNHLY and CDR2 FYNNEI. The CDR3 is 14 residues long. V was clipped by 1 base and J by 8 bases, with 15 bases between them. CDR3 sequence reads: CASSEDSLPMKQYF. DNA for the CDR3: TGTGCCAGCAGTGAAGACAGCCTCCCCATGAAGCAGTACTTC.

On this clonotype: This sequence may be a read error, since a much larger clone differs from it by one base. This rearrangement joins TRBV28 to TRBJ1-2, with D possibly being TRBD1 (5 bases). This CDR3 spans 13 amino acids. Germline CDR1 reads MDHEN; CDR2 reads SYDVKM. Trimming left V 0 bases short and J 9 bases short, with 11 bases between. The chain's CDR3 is CASSLWGVERYTF. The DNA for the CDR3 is TGTGCCAGCAGTTTATGGGGGGTGGAGCGCTACACCTTC.

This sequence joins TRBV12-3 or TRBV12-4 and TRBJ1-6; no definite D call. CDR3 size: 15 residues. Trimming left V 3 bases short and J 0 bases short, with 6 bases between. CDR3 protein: CASSFGSSYNSPLHF. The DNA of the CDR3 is TGTGCCAGCAGTTTCGGGAGCTCCTATAATTCACCCCTCCACTTT.

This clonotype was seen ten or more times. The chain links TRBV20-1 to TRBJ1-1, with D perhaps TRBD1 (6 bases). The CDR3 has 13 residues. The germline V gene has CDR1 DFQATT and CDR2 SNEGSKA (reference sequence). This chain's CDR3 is CGGAFAMNTEAFF. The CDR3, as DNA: TGCGGGGGGGCGTTCGCCATGAACACTGAAGCTTTCTTT.

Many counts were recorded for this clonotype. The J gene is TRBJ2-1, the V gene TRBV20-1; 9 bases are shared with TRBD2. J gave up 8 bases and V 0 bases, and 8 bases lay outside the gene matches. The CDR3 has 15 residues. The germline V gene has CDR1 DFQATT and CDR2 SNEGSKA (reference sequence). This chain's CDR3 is CSARDSREGRDEQFF. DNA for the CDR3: TGCAGTGCTAGAGATTCGCGGGAGGGCCGGGATGAGCAGTTCTTC.

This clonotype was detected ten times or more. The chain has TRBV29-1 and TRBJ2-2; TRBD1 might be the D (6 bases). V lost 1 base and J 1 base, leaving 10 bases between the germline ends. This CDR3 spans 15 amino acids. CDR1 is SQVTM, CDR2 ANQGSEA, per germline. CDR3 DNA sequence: TGCAGCGTTGAAGGGGGGCTAGAGAACACCGGGGAGCTGTTTTTT. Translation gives CSVEGGLENTGELFF.

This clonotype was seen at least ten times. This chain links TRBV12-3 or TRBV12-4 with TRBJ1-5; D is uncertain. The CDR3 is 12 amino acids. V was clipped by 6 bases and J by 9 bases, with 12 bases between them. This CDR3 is CASSLGRGPQHF. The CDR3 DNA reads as TGTGCCAGCAGCCTCGGACGAGGGCCCCAGCATTTT.

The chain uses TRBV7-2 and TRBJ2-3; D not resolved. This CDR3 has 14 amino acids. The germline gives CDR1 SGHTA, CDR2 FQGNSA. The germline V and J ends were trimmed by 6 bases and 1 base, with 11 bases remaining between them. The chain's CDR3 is CASRGSPGTDTQYF. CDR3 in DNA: TGTGCCAGCAGAGGAAGCCCGGGCACAGATACGCAGTATTTT. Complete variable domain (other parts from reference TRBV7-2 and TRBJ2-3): GAGVSQSPSNKVTEKGKDVELRCDPISGHTALYWYRQSLGQGLEFLIYFQGNSAPDKSGLPSDRFSAERTGGSVSTLTIQRTQQEDSAVYLCASRGSPGTDTQYFGPGTRLTVL.

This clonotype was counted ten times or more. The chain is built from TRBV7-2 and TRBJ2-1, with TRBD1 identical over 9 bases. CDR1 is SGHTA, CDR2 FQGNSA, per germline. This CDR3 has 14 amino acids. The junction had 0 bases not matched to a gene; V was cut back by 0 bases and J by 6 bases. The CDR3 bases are TGTGCCAGCAGCTTAGCGACAGGGGGCAATGAGCAGTTCTTC. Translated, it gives CASSLATGGNEQFF.

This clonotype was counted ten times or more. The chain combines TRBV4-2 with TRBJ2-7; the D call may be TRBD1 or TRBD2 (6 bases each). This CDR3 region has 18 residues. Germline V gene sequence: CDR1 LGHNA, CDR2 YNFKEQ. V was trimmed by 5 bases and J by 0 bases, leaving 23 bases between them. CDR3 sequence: CASSIRTDGGESSYEQYF. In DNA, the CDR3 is TGTGCCAGCAGCATACGGACAGATGGAGGGGAGAGCTCCTACGAGCAGTACTTC.

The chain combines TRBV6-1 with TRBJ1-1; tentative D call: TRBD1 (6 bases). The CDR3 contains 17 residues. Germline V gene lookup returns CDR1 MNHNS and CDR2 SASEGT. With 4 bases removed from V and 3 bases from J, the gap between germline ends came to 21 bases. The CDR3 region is CASSASVLGGAYTEAFF. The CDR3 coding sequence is TGTGCCAGCAGTGCATCCGTTTTGGGGGGCGCGTACACTGAAGCTTTCTTT.

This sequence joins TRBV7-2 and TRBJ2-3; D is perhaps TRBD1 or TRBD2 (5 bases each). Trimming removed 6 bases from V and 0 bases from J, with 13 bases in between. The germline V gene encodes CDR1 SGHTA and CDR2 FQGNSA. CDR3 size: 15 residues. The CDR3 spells CASSRGVSSTDTQYF. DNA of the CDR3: TGTGCCAGCAGTAGAGGGGTTTCTAGCACAGATACGCAGTATTTT.

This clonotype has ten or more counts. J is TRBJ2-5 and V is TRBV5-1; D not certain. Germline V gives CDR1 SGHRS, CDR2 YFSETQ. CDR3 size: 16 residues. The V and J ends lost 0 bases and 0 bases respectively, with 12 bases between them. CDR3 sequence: CASSLGVAAYQETQYF. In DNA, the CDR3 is TGCGCCAGCAGCTTGGGGGTAGCAGCGTACCAAGAGACCCAGTACTTC. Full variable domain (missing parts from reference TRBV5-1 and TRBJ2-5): KAGVTQTPRYLIKTRGQQVTLSCSPISGHRSVSWYQQTPGQGLQFLFEYFSETQRNKGNFPGRFSGRQFSNSRSEMNVSTLELGDSALYLCASSLGVAAYQETQYFGPGTRLLVL.

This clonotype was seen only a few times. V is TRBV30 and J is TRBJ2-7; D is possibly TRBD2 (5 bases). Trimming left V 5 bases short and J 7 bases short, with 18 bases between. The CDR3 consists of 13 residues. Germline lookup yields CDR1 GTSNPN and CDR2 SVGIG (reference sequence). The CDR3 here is CAWGWASPLEQYF. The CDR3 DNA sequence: TGTGCCTGGGGTTGGGCTAGCCCCCTGGAGCAGTACTTC.

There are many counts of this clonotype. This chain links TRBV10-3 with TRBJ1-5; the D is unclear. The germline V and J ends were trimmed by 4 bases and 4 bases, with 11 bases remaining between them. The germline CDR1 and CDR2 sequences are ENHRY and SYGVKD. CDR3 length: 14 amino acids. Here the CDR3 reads CAISATPGNQPQHF. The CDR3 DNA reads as TGTGCCATCAGTGCCACCCCGGGGAATCAGCCCCAGCATTTT.

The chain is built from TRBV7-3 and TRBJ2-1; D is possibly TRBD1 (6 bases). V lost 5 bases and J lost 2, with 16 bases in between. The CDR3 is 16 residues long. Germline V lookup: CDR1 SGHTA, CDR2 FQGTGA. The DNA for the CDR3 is TGTGCCAGCAGCCCCCGGCACAGGGTGCCCTACAATGAGCAGTTCTTC. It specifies CASSPRHRVPYNEQFF.

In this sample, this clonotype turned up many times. The CDR3 is CASSSSGRAPDEQFF. DNA of the CDR3: TGTGCCAGCAGCTCTAGCGGGAGGGCCCCCGATGAGCAGTTCTTC. The V and J genes are TRBV7-2 and TRBJ2-1; 12 bases map to TRBD2. The CDR3 has 15 amino acids. The germline CDR1 and CDR2 sequences are SGHTA and FQGNSA. V trimming: 4 bases; J trimming: 8 bases; junction bases outside the gene matches: 6. The entire variable domain, with the rest obtained from reference TRBV7-2 and TRBJ2-1, is as follows: GAGVSQSPSNKVTEKGKDVELRCDPISGHTALYWYRQSLGQGLEFLIYFQGNSAPDKSGLPSDRFSAERTGGSVSTLTIQRTQQEDSAVYLCASSSSGRAPDEQFFGPGTRLTVL.

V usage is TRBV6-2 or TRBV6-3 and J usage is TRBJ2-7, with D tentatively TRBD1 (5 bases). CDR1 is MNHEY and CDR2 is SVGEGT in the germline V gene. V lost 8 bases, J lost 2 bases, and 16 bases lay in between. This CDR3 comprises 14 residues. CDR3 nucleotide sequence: TGTGCCAGCCGACCACAGGTAGGACCCTACGAGCAGTACTTC. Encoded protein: CASRPQVGPYEQYF.

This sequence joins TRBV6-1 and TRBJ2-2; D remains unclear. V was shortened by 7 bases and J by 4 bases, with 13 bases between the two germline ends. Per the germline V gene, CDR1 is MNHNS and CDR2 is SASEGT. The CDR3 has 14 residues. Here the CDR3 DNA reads TGTGCCAGCAACAGACACCCGGGCACCGGGGAGCTGTTTTTT. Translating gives CASNRHPGTGELFF.

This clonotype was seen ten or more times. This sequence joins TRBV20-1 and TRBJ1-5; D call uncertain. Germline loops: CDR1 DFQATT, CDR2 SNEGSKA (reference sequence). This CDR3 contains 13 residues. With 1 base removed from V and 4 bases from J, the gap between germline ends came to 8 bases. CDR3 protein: CSARASGNQPQHF. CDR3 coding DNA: TGCAGTGCTAGAGCCAGCGGGAATCAGCCCCAGCATTTT.